Following are 24 T cell receptor beta chains from one sample sequenced in a study of cytomegalovirus exposure and HLA in healthy donors. Researchers ran the PCR with 60 Vbeta and 13 Jbeta primers. Profiled with immunoSEQ multiplex PCR; TCRdb holds only in-frame clones, not every one. The sample includes 200,000 to 250,000 clones, roughly 80% of them seen just once. The source material was PBMCs. The source of these receptors is a woman in her thirties or forties in good health and CMV-seropositive.

J is TRBJ2-1 and V is TRBV10-1, with D possibly being TRBD1 (5 bases). The germline gives CDR1 WNHNN, CDR2 SYGVQD (reference sequence). Deletions cut 4 bases from V and 2 bases from J, with 12 bases between. There are 15 residues in the CDR3. CDR3 region: CASSGQPLPYNEQFF. CDR3 DNA sequence: TGCGCCAGCAGTGGACAGCCCCTACCCTACAATGAGCAGTTCTTC.

A single count supports this clone. The chain recombines TRBV7-3 with TRBJ2-3, with TRBD2 identical over 10 bases. The CDR3 runs to 16 residues. Trimming removed 2 bases from V and 2 bases from J; junction bases left unmatched: 4. The V gene's germline CDR1 is SGHTA and CDR2 FQGTGA. CDR3 nucleotides: TGTGCCAGCAGCTTAGGAGCGGGGGGGGCCACAGATACGCAGTATTTT. Translated: CASSLGAGGATDTQYF.

J is TRBJ1-4 and V is TRBV5-4; D unclear. V was shortened by 3 bases and J by 8 bases, with 17 bases between the two germline ends. Germline lookup yields CDR1 SGHNT and CDR2 YYREEE (reference sequence). The CDR3 consists of 15 residues. The CDR3 sequence is CASSWRGGRREKLFF. The CDR3 bases are TGTGCCAGCAGCTGGCGAGGAGGGAGAAGGGAAAAACTGTTTTTT.

This clone was detected once. The V and J genes are TRBV7-8 and TRBJ2-7; possible D gene TRBD1, 6 bases. Germline CDR1 SGHVS, CDR2 FQNEAQ. This CDR3 spans 13 amino acids. The V and J ends lost 0 bases and 6 bases respectively, with 9 bases between them. For the CDR3, the DNA is TGTGCCAGCAGCTTAGCGTTGGGGGCCGAGCAGTACTTC. Translation: CASSLALGAEQYF.

The chain carries TRBV5-1 and TRBJ1-1; D is uncertain. Germline V gives CDR1 SGHRS, CDR2 YFSETQ. There are 17 residues in the CDR3. Trimming shortened V by 2 bases and J by 10 bases, and 27 bases separated the two germline ends. CDR3 sequence (DNA): TGCGCCAGCAGCTTTGGGGAGTTGTGGGGTGGTGTTGGTGTAGCTTTCTTT. Protein: CASSFGELWGGVGVAFF.

The chain uses TRBV2 and TRBJ2-7, with D unclear. Between the trimmed V and J ends, which lost 8 bases and 1 base, there was a span of 3 bases. The CDR3 has 10 residues. The germline gives CDR1 SNHLY, CDR2 FYNNEI. This CDR3 is CASYSYEQYF. Here the CDR3 DNA reads TGTGCCAGCTATTCCTACGAGCAGTACTTC.

CDR3: CAQIQCYNSPLHF. The CDR3 DNA reads as TGTGCTCAAATACAGTGCTATAATTCACCCCTCCACTTT. The chain couples TRBV25-1 to TRBJ1-6; no clear D. Germline lookup yields CDR1 MGHDK and CDR2 SYGVNS. This CDR3 contains 13 residues.

V is TRBV19 and J is TRBJ1-4, with D unclear. V was pared by 3 bases and J by 0 bases, with 8 bases between. Germline CDR1 reads LNHDA; CDR2 reads SQIVND (reference sequence). This CDR3 has 15 amino acids. The CDR3 nucleotides read TGTGCCAGTAGTATTGCCTCAGCAACTAATGAAAAACTGTTTTTT. Its translation is CASSIASATNEKLFF.

The rearrangement joins TRBV28 to TRBJ1-1, with D hard to call. The V end lost 1 base, the J end lost 0 bases, and 9 bases lay between the germline ends. Germline V lookup: CDR1 MDHEN, CDR2 SYDVKM. The CDR3 spans 15 residues. DNA of the CDR3: TGTGCCAGCAGTTTATTAGCCTCCATGAACACTGAAGCTTTCTTT. Translated, it gives CASSLLASMNTEAFF.

This chain connects TRBV30 to TRBJ2-1, with unresolved D. CDR1 GTSNPN and CDR2 SVGIG come from the germline V gene (reference sequence). V shed 0 bases and J shed 10 bases, with 13 bases lying between them. The CDR3 extends over 13 amino acids. The CDR3 region has the DNA TGTGCCTGGAGTGTAAACGAATCTAGGGAGCAGTTCTTC. This gives the protein CAWSVNESREQFF. The full variable domain, with the rest looked up from reference TRBV30 and TRBJ2-1, is SQTIHQWPATLVQPVGSPLSLECTVEGTSNPNLYWYRQAAGRGLQLLFYSVGIGQISSEVPQNLSASRPQDRQFILSSKKLLLSDSGFYLCAWSVNESREQFFGPGTRLTVL.

V gene TRBV5-8 combines with J gene TRBJ1-6; 9 bases map to TRBD1. V was pared by 6 bases and J by 0 bases, with 7 bases of the junction left unmatched. The length of the CDR3 is 17 residues. Germline V gives CDR1 SGHTS, CDR2 YDEGEE. The chain's CDR3 is CASTRQGVSSYNSPLHF. The CDR3 DNA reads as TGTGCCAGCACCAGACAGGGGGTGAGCTCCTATAATTCACCCCTCCACTTT.

This chain uses TRBV30 with TRBJ1-1; tentative D call: TRBD1 (6 bases). The germline CDR1 and CDR2 sequences are GTSNPN and SVGIG (reference sequence). CDR3 length: 11 amino acids. Deletions cut 4 bases from V and 6 bases from J, with 9 bases between. Here the CDR3 reads CAWTQGPEAFF. The CDR3 coding sequence is TGTGCCTGGACACAGGGACCTGAAGCTTTCTTT.

This chain connects TRBV5-6 to TRBJ1-2; 7 positions agree with TRBD1. Germline V lookup: CDR1 SGHDT, CDR2 YYEEEE. V lost 1 base and J lost 4; bases outside the gene matches: 1. The CDR3 totals 13 residues. Here the CDR3 DNA reads TGTGCCAGCAGCTTGAACAGGGGCTATGGCTACACCTTC. Amino acids: CASSLNRGYGYTF.

In its sample, this clone was seen once. This chain links TRBV19 with TRBJ2-7, with D perhaps TRBD1 (6 bases). This CDR3 is 15 amino acids long. Trimming removed 5 bases from V and 0 bases from J, with 14 bases in between. CDR1 is LNHDA and CDR2 is SQIVND in the germline V gene (reference sequence). The CDR3 coding sequence is TGTGCCAGTAGTGCACATCGGACAGTCTCCTACGAGCAGTACTTC. Its protein is CASSAHRTVSYEQYF. The variable domain in full, completed from reference TRBV19 and TRBJ2-7, reads DGGITQSPKYLFRKEGQNVTLSCEQNLNHDAMYWYRQDPGQGLRLIYYSQIVNDFQKGDIAEGYSVSREKKESFPLTVTSAQKNPTAFYLCASSAHRTVSYEQYFGPGTRLTVT.

This rearrangement joins TRBV7-2 to TRBJ2-3; D is unclear. Germline CDR1 SGHTA, CDR2 FQGNSA. With 1 base removed from V and 2 bases from J, the gap between germline ends came to 13 bases. There are 16 residues in the CDR3. Here the CDR3 reads CASSLVNSPLTDTQYF. As DNA, the CDR3 is TGTGCCAGCAGCTTAGTTAATTCACCACTCACAGATACGCAGTATTTT.

A word on this clone: At one end the junction does not follow the germline gene, possibly because of a read error. The chain is built from TRBV7-9 and TRBJ1-3; TRBD1 agrees at 7 bases. Germline CDR1 reads SEHNR; CDR2 reads FQNEAQ (reference sequence). CDR3 size: 14 residues. CDR3 region: CSSSPGGTGNTIYF. DNA for the CDR3: TGTTCCAGCAGCCCAGGGGGGACTGGAAACACCATATATTTT.

This clone was seen only once. The chain has TRBV6-1 and TRBJ2-1; D perhaps matches TRBD1 (6 bases). The CDR3 runs 14 residues. Per the germline V gene, CDR1 is MNHNS and CDR2 is SASEGT. Trimming cost V 6 bases and J 4 bases, with 13 bases left between them. Here the CDR3 DNA reads TGTGCCAGCAGCGCGAACAGGGATTACAATGAGCAGTTCTTC. Its translation: CASSANRDYNEQFF.

CDR3 loop: CASSDTGLAGGYEQYF. CDR3 nucleotide sequence: TGTGCCAGCAGTGATACGGGACTAGCGGGAGGCTACGAGCAGTACTTC. This chain links TRBV6-1 with TRBJ2-7, with 15 bases fitting TRBD2. With 3 bases clipped from V and 3 bases from J, the junction kept 3 bases outside the gene matches. This CDR3 is 16 amino acids long. CDR1 and CDR2 (germline): MNHNS, SASEGT.

The gene calls are TRBV2 and TRBJ1-4; TRBD1 might be the D (6 bases). Germline V gene lookup returns CDR1 SNHLY and CDR2 FYNNEI. Deletions cut 8 bases from V and 5 bases from J, with 12 bases between. The CDR3 is 13 residues long. The CDR3 region is CASRGQLNEKLFF. As DNA, the CDR3 is TGTGCCAGCCGTGGACAGCTGAATGAAAAACTGTTTTTT.

This sequence joins TRBV7-2 and TRBJ2-1, with 7 nucleotides matching TRBD2. The V and J ends lost 9 bases and 7 bases, in that order; junction bases with no gene match: 12. Per the germline V gene, CDR1 is SGHTA and CDR2 is FQGNSA. The CDR3 totals 14 residues. The CDR3 DNA is TGTGCCAGTCGACCGGGACTATATACAAATGAGCAGTTCTTC. It translates to CASRPGLYTNEQFF. The entire variable domain, with the rest obtained from reference TRBV7-2 and TRBJ2-1, is as follows: GAGVSQSPSNKVTEKGKDVELRCDPISGHTALYWYRQSLGQGLEFLIYFQGNSAPDKSGLPSDRFSAERTGGSVSTLTIQRTQQEDSAVYLCASRPGLYTNEQFFGPGTRLTVL.

This clone was recorded once. V is TRBV30 and J is TRBJ1-4; perhaps TRBD1 as D (6 bases). The germline V gene has CDR1 GTSNPN and CDR2 SVGIG (reference sequence). V gave up 5 bases and J gave up 6 bases, with 13 bases separating them. The CDR3 totals 13 residues. As DNA, the CDR3 is TGTGCCTGGGGCCAGGGGAGGGATGAAAAACTGTTTTTT. This codes for CAWGQGRDEKLFF.

The chain couples TRBV6-5 to TRBJ2-7, with 7 bases that match TRBD1. Germline V lookup: CDR1 MNHEY, CDR2 SVGAGI. This CDR3 comprises 14 residues. With 6 bases clipped from V and 0 bases from J, the junction kept 5 bases outside the gene matches. CDR3 DNA: TGTGCCAGCAGAATGACAGGGTCCTCCTACGAGCAGTACTTC. It translates to CASRMTGSSYEQYF.

There are a few counts of this clone. The CDR3 nucleotides are TGTGCCAGTAGTTACAGGGTAGGGAGCAATCAGCCCCAGCATTTT. Its translation is CASSYRVGSNQPQHF. The chain has TRBV19 and TRBJ1-5; D might be TRBD1 (6 bases). There are 15 residues in the CDR3. Germline values: CDR1 LNHDA, CDR2 SQIVND (reference sequence). The V and J ends lost 5 bases and 1 base respectively, with 12 bases between them.

The chain links TRBV12-5 to TRBJ1-5; weak D call: TRBD1 (6 bases). The CDR3 is 15 residues long. The germline V gene has CDR1 LGHNT and CDR2 FRNRAP. Trimming left V 2 bases short and J 11 bases short, with 19 bases between. Here the CDR3 reads CASGLQQGHGLTQHF. In DNA, the CDR3 is TGTGCTAGTGGTTTGCAACAGGGTCACGGGTTGACCCAGCATTTT.